This T cell receptor (beta chain) was sequenced in a study of T cell responses to AZD1222 COVID-19 vaccine. Trimming removed 1 base from V and 1 base from J, with 4 bases in between. CDR3 length equals 13 residues. The V gene's germline CDR1 is MDHEN and CDR2 SYDVKM. The protocol was immunoSEQ multiplex PCR, while the TCRdb copy is restricted to in-frame clones and leaves out a portion. The data show 90,000 to 120,000 clones, about 90% seen once. For this clone: The antigen remains unidentified.

Whole-study findings and limits: Among those given AZD1222, only 6 or 7 were seropositive at baseline. With dominance at 160-218 and 743-854, vaccine-associated CD4 TCRs spanned spike. There were mostly white British donors and more females than males, and clonal diversity was possibly underestimated. The study found Spike-specific TCR breadth and depth rose after two AZD1222 doses.

Material: peripheral blood, obtained on day 0 of AZD1222 vaccination. V gene TRBV28 combines with J gene TRBJ1-1; no definite D call. The receptor was derived from an adult in good health. CDR3 sequence reads: CASSLSENTEAFF. The CDR3 DNA reads TGTGCCAGCAGTTTATCAGAGAACACTGAAGCTTTCTTT. Full variable domain (rest looked up from reference TRBV28 and TRBJ1-1): DVKVTQSSRYLVKRTGEKVFLECVQDMDHENMFWYRQDPGLGLRLIYFSYDVKMKEKGDIPEGYSVSREKKERFSLILESASTNQTSMYLCASSLSENTEAFFGQGTRLTVV.